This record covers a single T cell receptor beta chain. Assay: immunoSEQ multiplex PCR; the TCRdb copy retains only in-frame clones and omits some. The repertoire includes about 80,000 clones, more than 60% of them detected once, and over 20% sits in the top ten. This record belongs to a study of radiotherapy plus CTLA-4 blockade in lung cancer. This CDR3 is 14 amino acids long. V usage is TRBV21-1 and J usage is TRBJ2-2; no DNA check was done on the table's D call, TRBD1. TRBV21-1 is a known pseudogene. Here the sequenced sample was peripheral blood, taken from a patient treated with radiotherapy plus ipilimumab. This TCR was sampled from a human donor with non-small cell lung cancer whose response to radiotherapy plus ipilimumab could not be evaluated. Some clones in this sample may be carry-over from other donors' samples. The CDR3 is CASRGQRQTGELFF. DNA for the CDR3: TGTGCCAGCAGGGGACAGCGGCAAACCGGGGAGCTGTTTTTT.